This T cell receptor (beta chain) derives from a study of blood T cell repertoires in COVID-19. Overall study context: T cells, B-cell-depleted T cells, or PBMCs provided the cDNA or gDNA that served as material.

To note about this clone: This specimen includes other DNA sequences encoding the same CDR3.

In the study's own analysis: The authors estimated nucleated cell counts from reference gene primer amplification. The assay was immunoSEQ multiplex PCR, and TCRdb's table has in-frame clones only and misses some. V and J calls plus clone size are reproduced from that table; the DNA served to infer D and trimming. The data show fewer than 300,000 clones, 75% to 90% seen once. Sequencing was carried out using peripheral blood. This TCR was sampled from a woman in her thirties or forties who had recovered from COVID-19.

CDR3 DNA: TGTGCCAGCAGTTTTTACAGGAACACTGAAGCTTTCTTT. Encoded protein: CASSFYRNTEAFF. The chain combines TRBV12-3 or TRBV12-4 with TRBJ1-1; D gene uncertain. Between the trimmed V and J ends, which lost 3 bases and 1 base, there was a span of 6 bases. The CDR3 consists of 13 residues.